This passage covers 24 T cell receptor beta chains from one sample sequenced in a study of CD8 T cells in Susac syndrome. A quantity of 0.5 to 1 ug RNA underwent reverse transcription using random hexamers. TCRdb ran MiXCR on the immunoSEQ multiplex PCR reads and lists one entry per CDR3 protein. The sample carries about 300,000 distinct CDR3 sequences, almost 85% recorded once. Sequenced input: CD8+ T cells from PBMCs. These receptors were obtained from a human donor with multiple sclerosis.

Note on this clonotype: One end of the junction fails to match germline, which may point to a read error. The CDR3 DNA follows: TGCCCTGCGAGGTGGAGGGAGCTGTTTTTT. It encodes CPARWRELFF. The chain joins TRBV5-6 to TRBJ2-2, with D uncertain. Germline V gene sequence: CDR1 SGHDT, CDR2 YYEEEE. The CDR3 is 10 amino acids. Together with reference TRBV5-6 and TRBJ2-2, the CDR3 gives the full variable domain: DAGVTQSPTHLIKTRGQQVTLRCSPKSGHDTVSWYQQALGQGPQFIFQYYEEEERQRGNFPDRFSGHQFPNYSSELNVNALLLGDSALYLCPARWRELFFGEGSRLTVL.

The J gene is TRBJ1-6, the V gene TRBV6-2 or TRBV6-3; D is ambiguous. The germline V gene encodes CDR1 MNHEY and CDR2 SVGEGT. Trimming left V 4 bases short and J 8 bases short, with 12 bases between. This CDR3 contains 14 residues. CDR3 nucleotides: TGTGCCAGCAGTTGGACGGTGGAGTATTCACCCCTCCACTTT. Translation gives CASSWTVEYSPLHF.

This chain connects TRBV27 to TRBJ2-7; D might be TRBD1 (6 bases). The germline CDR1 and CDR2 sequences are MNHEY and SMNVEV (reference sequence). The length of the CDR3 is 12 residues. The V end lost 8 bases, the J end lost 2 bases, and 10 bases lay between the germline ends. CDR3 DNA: TGTGCCAGCGCCGCAGGGGCCTACGAGCAGTACTTC. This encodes CASAAGAYEQYF.

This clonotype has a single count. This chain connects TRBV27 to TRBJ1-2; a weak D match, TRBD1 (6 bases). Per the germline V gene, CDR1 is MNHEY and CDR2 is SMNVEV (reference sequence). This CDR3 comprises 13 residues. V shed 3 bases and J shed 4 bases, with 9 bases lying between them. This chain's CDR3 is CASSFVQGYGYTF. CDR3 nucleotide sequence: TGTGCCAGCAGTTTCGTACAGGGCTATGGCTACACCTTC.

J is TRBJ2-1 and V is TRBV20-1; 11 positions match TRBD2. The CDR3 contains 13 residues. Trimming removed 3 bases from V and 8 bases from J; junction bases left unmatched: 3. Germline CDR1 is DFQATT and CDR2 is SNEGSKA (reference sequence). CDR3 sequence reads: CSASGLAGDEQFF. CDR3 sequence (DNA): TGCAGTGCTAGCGGACTAGCGGGCGATGAGCAGTTCTTC.

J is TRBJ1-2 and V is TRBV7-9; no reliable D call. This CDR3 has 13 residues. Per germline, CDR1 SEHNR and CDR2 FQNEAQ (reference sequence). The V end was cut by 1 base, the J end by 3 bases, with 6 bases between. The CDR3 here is CASSLVSDYGYTF. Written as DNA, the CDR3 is TGTGCCAGCAGCTTAGTCTCCGACTATGGCTACACCTTC.

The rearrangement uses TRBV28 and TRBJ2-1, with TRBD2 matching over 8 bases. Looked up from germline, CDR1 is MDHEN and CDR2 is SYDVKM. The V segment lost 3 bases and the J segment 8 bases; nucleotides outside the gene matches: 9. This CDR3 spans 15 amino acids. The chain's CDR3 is CASSFRTGGADEQFF. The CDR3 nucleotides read TGTGCCAGCAGTTTTAGAACGGGAGGGGCAGATGAGCAGTTCTTC.

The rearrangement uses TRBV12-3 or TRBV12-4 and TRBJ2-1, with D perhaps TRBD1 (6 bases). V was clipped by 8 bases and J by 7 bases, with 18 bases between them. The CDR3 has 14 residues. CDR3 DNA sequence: TGTGCCAGCGCACCCGGGACACCCACAAATGAGCAGTTCTTC. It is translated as CASAPGTPTNEQFF.

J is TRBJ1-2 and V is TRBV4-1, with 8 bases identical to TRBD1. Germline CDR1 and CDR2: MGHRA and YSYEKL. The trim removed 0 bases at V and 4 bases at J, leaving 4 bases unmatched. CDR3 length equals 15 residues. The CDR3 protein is CASSQEWTGTYGYTF. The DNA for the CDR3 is TGCGCCAGCAGCCAAGAATGGACAGGGACCTATGGCTACACCTTC.

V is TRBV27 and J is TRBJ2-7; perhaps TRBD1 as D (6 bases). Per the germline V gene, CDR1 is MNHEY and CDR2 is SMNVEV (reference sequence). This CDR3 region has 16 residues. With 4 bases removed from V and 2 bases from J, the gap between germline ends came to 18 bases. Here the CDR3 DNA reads TGTGCCAGCAGTTCTCCCCTCTGGGGGCGACCCTACGAGCAGTACTTC. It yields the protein CASSSPLWGRPYEQYF.

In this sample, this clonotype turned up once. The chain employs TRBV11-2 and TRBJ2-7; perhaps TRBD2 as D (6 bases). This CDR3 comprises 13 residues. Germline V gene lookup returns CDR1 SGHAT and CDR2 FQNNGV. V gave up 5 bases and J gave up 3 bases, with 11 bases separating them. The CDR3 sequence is CASSHAGNYEQYF. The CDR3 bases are TGTGCCAGCAGCCACGCGGGAAACTACGAGCAGTACTTC.

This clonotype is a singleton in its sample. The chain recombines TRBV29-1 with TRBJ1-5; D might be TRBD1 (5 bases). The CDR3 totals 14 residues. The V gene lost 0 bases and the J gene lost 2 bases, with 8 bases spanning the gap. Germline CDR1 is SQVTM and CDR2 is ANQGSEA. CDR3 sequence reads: CSVEEGVGNQPQHF. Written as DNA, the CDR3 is TGCAGCGTTGAAGAAGGGGTTGGCAATCAGCCCCAGCATTTT.

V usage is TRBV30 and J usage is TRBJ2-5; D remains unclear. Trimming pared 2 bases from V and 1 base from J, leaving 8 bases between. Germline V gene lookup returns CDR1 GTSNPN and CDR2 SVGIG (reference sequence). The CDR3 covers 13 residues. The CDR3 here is CAWSSGFQETQYF. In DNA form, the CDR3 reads TGTGCCTGGAGTAGTGGATTCCAAGAGACCCAGTACTTC.

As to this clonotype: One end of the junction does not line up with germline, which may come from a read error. This chain's CDR3 is CSARDRANQPQHF. CDR3 coding DNA: TGCAGTGCCAGAGACAGGGCCAATCAGCCCCAGCATTTT. This sequence joins TRBV20-1 and TRBJ1-5; 7 positions match TRBD1. There are 13 residues in the CDR3. Germline CDR1 reads DFQATT; CDR2 reads SNEGSKA (reference sequence).

CDR3 in amino acids: CASSPELTGRPLMNTEAFF. Written as DNA, the CDR3 is TGTGCCAGCTCACCCGAACTGACAGGGAGGCCCCTAATGAACACTGAAGCTTTCTTT. The chain uses TRBV18 and TRBJ1-1; 7 bases fit TRBD1. In germline, CDR1 is KGHSH, CDR2 LQKENI. With V trimmed by 3 bases and J by 0 bases, 16 bases remained unmatched. The CDR3 has 19 residues.

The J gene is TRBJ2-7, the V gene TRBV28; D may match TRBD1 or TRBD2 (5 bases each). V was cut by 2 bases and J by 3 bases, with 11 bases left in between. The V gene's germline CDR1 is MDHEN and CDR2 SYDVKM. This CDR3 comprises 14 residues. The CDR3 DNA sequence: TGTGCCAGCAGTTTAAGGGACGGCCTCTACGAGCAGTACTTC. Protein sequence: CASSLRDGLYEQYF.

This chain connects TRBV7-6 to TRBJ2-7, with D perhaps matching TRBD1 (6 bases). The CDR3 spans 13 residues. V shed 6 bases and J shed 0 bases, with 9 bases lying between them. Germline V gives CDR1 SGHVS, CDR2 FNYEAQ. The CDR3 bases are TGTGCCAGCAGTTGGGACATCTCCTACGAGCAGTACTTC. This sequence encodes CASSWDISYEQYF.

The CDR3 DNA reads as TGTGCCAGCAGTTCTCACGGGGCTAGCGGGATTTACGAGCAGTACTTC. This sequence encodes CASSSHGASGIYEQYF. The chain is built from TRBV28 and TRBJ2-7; 9 nucleotides agree with TRBD2. The CDR3 covers 16 residues. Trimming cost V 4 bases and J 4 bases; bases outside gene matches: 11. The germline CDR1 and CDR2 sequences are MDHEN and SYDVKM.

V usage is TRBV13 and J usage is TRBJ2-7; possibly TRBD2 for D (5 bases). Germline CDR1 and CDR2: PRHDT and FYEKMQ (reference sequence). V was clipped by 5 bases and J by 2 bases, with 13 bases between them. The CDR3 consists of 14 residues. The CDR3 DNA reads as TGTGCCAGCAGCGGCGCCCCCGGGGCCTACGAGCAGTACTTC. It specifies CASSGAPGAYEQYF.

The CDR3 DNA reads TGTGCCAGCAGCCAAGACGGGACTCCCTACAATGAGCAGTTCTTC. Translating gives CASSQDGTPYNEQFF. The genes are TRBV14 and TRBJ2-1; perhaps TRBD2 as D (6 bases). The V end was cut by 0 bases, the J end by 2 bases, with 8 bases between. CDR1 SGHDN and CDR2 FVKESK come from the germline V gene. The CDR3 is 15 residues long.

CDR3 region: CASSPPGQYYEQYF. CDR3 sequence (DNA): TGTGCCAGCAGCCCTCCGGGACAGTACTACGAGCAGTACTTC. The chain carries TRBV7-9 and TRBJ2-7; 7 bases line up with TRBD1. CDR3 size: 14 residues. Per germline, CDR1 SEHNR and CDR2 FQNEAQ (reference sequence). J gave up 3 bases and V 5 bases, and 7 bases lay outside the gene matches.

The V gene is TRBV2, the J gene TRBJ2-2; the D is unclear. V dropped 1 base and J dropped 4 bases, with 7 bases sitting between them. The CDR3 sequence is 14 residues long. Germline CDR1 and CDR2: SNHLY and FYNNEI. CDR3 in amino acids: CASSEGLLTGELFF. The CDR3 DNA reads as TGTGCCAGCAGTGAAGGGCTCCTCACCGGGGAGCTGTTTTTT.

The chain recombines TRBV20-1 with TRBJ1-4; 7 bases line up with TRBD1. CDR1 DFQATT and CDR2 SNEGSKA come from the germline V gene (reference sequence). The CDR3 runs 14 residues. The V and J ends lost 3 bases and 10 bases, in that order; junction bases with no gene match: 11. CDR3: CSASDRDGVGKLFF. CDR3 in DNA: TGCAGTGCTAGCGACAGGGATGGCGTAGGAAAACTGTTTTTT.

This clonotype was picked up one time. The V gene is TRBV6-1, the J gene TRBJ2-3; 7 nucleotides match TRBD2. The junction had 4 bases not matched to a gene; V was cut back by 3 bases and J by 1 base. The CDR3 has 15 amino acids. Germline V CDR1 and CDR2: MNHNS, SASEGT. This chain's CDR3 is CASSEARGGTDTQYF. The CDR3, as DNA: TGTGCCAGCAGTGAGGCACGGGGGGGCACAGATACGCAGTATTTT.